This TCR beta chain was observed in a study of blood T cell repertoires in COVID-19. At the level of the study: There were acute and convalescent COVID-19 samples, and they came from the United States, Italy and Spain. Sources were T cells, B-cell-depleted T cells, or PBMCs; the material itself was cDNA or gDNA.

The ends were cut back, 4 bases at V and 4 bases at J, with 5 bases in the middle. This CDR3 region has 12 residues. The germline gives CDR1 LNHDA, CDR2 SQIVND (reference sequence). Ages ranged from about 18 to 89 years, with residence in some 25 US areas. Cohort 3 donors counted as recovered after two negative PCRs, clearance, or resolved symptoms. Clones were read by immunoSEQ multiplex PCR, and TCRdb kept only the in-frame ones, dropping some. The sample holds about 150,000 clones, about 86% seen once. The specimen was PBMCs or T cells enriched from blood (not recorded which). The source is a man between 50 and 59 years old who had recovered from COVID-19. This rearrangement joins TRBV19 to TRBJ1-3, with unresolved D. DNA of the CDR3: TGTGCCAGTAGTAGGCACGGAAACACCATATATTTT. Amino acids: CASSRHGNTIYF. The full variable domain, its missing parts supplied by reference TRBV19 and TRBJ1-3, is DGGITQSPKYLFRKEGQNVTLSCEQNLNHDAMYWYRQDPGQGLRLIYYSQIVNDFQKGDIAEGYSVSREKKESFPLTVTSAQKNPTAFYLCASSRHGNTIYFGEGSWLTVV.